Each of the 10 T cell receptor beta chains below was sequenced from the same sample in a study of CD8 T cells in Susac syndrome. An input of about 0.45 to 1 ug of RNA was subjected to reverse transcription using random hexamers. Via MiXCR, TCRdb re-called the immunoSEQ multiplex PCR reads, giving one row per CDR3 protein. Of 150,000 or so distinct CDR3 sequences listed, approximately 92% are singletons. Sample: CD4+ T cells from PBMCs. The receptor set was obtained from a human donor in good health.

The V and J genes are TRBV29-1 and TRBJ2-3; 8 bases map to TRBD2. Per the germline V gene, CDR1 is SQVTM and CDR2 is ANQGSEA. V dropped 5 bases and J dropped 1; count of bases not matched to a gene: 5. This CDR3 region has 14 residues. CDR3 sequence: CSVPTSVGTDTQYF. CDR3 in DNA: TGCAGCGTTCCGACTAGCGTGGGCACAGATACGCAGTATTTT.

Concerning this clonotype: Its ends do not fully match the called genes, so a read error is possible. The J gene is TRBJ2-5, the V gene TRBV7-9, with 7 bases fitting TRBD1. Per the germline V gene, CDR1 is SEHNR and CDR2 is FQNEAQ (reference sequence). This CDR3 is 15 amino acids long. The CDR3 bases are TGTGCCAGCAGCCTAGCCGGGACAGAAAAAGAGACCCAGTACTTC. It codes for CASSLAGTEKETQYF.

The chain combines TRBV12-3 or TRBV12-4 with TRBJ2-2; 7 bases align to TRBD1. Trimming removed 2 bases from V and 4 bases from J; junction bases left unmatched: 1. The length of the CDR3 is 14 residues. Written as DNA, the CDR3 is TGTGCCAGCAGTTTAAAGGGGGCCACCGGGGAGCTGTTTTTT. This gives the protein CASSLKGATGELFF.

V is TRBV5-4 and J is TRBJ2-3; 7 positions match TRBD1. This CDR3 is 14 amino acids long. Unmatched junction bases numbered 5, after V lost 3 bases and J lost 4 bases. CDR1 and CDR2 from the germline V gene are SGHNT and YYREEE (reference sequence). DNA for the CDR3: TGTGCCAGCAGCTCCGCTGACAGGGCAGATACGCAGTATTTT. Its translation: CASSSADRADTQYF.

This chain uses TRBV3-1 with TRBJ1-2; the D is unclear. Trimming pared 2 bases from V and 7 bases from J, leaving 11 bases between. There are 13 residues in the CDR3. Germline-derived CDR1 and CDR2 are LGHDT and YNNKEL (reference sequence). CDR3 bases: TGTGCCAGCAGCCAACAAAGGGCCGGTGGCTACACCTTC. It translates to CASSQQRAGGYTF. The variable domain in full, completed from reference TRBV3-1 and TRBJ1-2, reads DTAVSQTPKYLVTQMGNDKSIKCEQNLGHDTMYWYKQDSKKFLKIMFSYNNKELIINETVPNRFSPKSPDKAHLNLHINSLELGDSAVYFCASSQQRAGGYTFGSGTRLTVV.

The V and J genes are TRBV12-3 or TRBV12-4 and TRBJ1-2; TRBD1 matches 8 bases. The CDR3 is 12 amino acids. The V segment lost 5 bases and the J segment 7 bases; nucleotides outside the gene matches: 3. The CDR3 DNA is TGTGCCAGCAGTGTCAGGGGGCTTGGCTACACCTTC. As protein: CASSVRGLGYTF.

The CDR3, as DNA: TGTGCCTGGAGTGGGACTTCCTACGAGCAGTACTTC. Translation gives CAWSGTSYEQYF. The chain couples TRBV30 to TRBJ2-7, with D perhaps TRBD2 (5 bases). V was clipped by 1 base and J by 1 base, with 5 bases between them. The CDR3 sequence is 12 residues long. The germline CDR1 and CDR2 sequences are GTSNPN and SVGIG (reference sequence).

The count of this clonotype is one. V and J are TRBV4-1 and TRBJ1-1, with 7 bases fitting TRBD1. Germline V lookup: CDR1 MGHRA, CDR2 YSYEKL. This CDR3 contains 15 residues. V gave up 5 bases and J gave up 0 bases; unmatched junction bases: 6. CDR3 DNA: TGCGCCAGCAGCGCGACAGGGTCCATGAACACTGAAGCTTTCTTT. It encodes CASSATGSMNTEAFF.

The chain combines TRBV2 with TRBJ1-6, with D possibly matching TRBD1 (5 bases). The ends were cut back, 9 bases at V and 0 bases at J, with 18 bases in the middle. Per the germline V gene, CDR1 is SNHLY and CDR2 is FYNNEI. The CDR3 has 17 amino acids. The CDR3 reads CASTQVGLSSYNSPLHF. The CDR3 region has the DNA TGTGCCAGTACACAGGTGGGGCTAAGCTCCTATAATTCACCCCTCCACTTT.

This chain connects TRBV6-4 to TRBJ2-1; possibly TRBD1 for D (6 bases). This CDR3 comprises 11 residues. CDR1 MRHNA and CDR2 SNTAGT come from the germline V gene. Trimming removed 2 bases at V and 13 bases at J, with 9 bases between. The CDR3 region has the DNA TGTGCCAGCAGTGACAACAGGGAACAGTTCTTC. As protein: CASSDNREQFF.